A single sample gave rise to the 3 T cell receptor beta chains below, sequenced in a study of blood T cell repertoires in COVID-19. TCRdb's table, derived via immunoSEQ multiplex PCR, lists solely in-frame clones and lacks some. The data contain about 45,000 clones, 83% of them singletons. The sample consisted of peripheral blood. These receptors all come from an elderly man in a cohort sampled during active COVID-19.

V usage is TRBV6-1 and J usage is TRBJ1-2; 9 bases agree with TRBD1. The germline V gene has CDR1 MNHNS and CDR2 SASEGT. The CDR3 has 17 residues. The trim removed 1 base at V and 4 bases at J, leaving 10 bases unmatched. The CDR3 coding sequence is TGTGCCAGCAGTGAAGTAGGGCTGGGACAGGGACCCTATGGCTACACCTTC. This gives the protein CASSEVGLGQGPYGYTF.

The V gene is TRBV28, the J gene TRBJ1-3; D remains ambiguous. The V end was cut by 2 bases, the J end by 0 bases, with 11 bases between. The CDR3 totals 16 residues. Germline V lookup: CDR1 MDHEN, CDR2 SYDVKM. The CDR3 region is CASSLNEGRSGNTIYF. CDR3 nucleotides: TGTGCCAGCAGTTTAAATGAGGGTCGCTCTGGAAACACCATATATTTT.

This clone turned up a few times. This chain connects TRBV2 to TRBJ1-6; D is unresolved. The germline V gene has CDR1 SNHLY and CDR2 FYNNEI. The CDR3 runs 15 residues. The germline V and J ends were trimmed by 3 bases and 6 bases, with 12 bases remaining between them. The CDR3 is CASSDIDTSNSPLHF. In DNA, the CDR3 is TGTGCCAGCAGTGATATTGACACGAGTAATTCACCCCTCCACTTT.